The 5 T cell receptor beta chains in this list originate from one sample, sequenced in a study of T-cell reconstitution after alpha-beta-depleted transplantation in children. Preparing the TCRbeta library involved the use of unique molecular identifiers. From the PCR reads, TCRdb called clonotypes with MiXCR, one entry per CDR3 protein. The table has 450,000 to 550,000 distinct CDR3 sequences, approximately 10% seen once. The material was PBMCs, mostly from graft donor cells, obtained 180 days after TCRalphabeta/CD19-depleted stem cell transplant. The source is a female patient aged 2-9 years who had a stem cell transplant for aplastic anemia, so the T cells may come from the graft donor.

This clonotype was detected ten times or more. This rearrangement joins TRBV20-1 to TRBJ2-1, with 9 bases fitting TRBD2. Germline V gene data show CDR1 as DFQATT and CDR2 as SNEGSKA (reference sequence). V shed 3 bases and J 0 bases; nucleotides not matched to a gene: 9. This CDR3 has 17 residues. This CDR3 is CSARGTSRFSSYNEQFF. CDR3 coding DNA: TGCAGTGCTAGGGGGACTAGCCGGTTTAGCTCCTACAATGAGCAGTTCTTC.

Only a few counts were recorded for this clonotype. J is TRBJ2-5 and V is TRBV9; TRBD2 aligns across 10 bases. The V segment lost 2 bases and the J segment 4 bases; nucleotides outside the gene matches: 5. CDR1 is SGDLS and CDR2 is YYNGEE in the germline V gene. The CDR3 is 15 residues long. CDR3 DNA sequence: TGTGCCAGCAGCGTTGGACTAGCGGCAAGAGAGACCCAGTACTTC. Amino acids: CASSVGLAARETQYF.

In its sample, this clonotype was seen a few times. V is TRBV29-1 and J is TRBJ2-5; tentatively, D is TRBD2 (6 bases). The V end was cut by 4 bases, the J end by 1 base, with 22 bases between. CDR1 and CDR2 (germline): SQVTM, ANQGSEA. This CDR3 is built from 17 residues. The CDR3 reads CSVARGLSPLAQETQYF. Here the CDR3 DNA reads TGCAGCGTTGCCCGGGGACTTAGCCCCCTAGCCCAAGAGACCCAGTACTTC.

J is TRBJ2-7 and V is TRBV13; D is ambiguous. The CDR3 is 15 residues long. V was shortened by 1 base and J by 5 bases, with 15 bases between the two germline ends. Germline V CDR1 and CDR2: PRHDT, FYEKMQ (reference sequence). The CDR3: CASSLEWSRPDEQYF. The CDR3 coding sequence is TGTGCCAGCAGCTTAGAATGGTCCAGGCCAGACGAGCAGTACTTC.

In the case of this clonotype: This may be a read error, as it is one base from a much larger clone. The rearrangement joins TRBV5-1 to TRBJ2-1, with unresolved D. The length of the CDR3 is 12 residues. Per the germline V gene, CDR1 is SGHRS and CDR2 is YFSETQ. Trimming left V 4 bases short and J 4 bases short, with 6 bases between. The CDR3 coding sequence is TGCGCCAGCAGCCCAGAGTACAATGAGCAGTTCTTC. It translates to CASSPEYNEQFF.